Shown below are 3 T cell receptor beta chains from a single sample sequenced in a study of blood T cell dynamics during melanoma immunotherapy. Stated time point: pre-treatment baseline. This table comes from immunoSEQ multiplex PCR, and its TCRdb copy is limited to in-frame clones, with some not included. This sample has 15,000 to 20,000 clones, with about 83% found just once. This sample comprised blood, obtained from a patient treated with checkpoint blockade. The receptors were sampled from a human donor with melanoma.

This chain uses TRBV11-2 with TRBJ2-1; D may match TRBD1 or TRBD2 (6 bases each). Germline loops: CDR1 SGHAT, CDR2 FQNNGV. With 4 bases removed from V and 9 bases from J, the gap between germline ends came to 10 bases. The CDR3 runs to 12 residues. The CDR3 sequence: CASSWGAGEQFF. CDR3 in DNA: TGTGCCAGCAGCTGGGGGGCAGGTGAGCAGTTCTTC. The full variable domain, its missing parts supplied by reference TRBV11-2 and TRBJ2-1, is EAGVAQSPRYKIIEKRQSVAFWCNPISGHATLYWYQQILGQGPKLLIQFQNNGVVDDSQLPKDRFSAERLKGVDSTLKIQPAKLEDSAVYLCASSWGAGEQFFGPGTRLTVL.

The V gene is TRBV5-1, the J gene TRBJ2-5; perhaps TRBD1 as D (6 bases). CDR1 SGHRS and CDR2 YFSETQ come from the germline V gene. The ends were cut back, 4 bases at V and 6 bases at J, with 16 bases in the middle. This CDR3 is 14 amino acids long. The DNA for the CDR3 is TGCGCCAGCAGCGAGCTTTTACAGGGAAAGACCCAGTACTTC. This codes for CASSELLQGKTQYF.

V gene TRBV7-8 combines with J gene TRBJ2-3, with 14 bases that match TRBD2. CDR1 is SGHVS, CDR2 FQNEAQ, per germline. V was pared by 5 bases and J by 2 bases, with 9 bases of the junction left unmatched. CDR3 length: 18 residues. The CDR3 protein is CASSTGLAGDPPTDTQYF. As DNA, the CDR3 is TGTGCCAGCAGCACGGGACTAGCGGGAGACCCACCCACAGATACGCAGTATTTT.